This T cell receptor beta chain was captured by sequencing in a study of blood T cell repertoires in COVID-19. Study-wide background: COVID-19 samples from acute and convalescent phases originated in the United States, Italy and Spain. PBMCs, B-cell-depleted T cells, or T cells were the source of the cDNA or gDNA that made up the material.

CDR1 is MNHEY and CDR2 is SMNVEV in the germline V gene (reference sequence). CDR3 length: 15 amino acids. The ends lost 2 bases at V and 4 bases at J; junction bases unmatched: 4. This clone is a singleton in its sample. Authors' data handling: Using reference gene primer amplification, nucleated cell counts were estimated. Method: immunoSEQ multiplex PCR; TCRdb's copy keeps in-frame clones and lacks some. From that table come the V and J calls and clone size; the DNA was used to work out D and trimming. Seen here are some 95,000 clones, more than 75% observed once, and the top ten hold about 6.5%. The source material was peripheral blood. The sequence was obtained from a man aged 70-80 years with acute or convalescent COVID-19. The rearrangement joins TRBV27 to TRBJ1-3, with 8 bases matching TRBD1. The CDR3 sequence is CASSLNRDRGNTIYF. Written as DNA, the CDR3 is TGTGCCAGCAGTTTAAACCGGGACAGGGGAAACACCATATATTTT.